The 14 T cell receptor beta chains presented below share a single source sample, sequenced in a study of blood T cell repertoires in COVID-19. Sequenced by immunoSEQ multiplex PCR; TCRdb stores in-frame clones only, minus some. The sample yields over 65,000 clones, 65% to 90% seen once. Sequencing was done on a sample of peripheral blood. The source of these receptors is a man aged 80 or over with active COVID-19.

In this sample, this clone turned up once. The chain has TRBV5-6 and TRBJ2-4, with 10 bases lining up with TRBD1. The CDR3 covers 15 residues. Looked up from germline, CDR1 is SGHDT and CDR2 is YYEEEE. J lost 7 bases, V lost 2 bases, and 6 bases had no gene match. CDR3 nucleotides: TGTGCCAGCAGCTTCTATACGGGACAGGGGAACATTCAGTACTTC. It specifies CASSFYTGQGNIQYF.

About this clone itself: As the CDR3 is not closed by the conserved phenylalanine or tryptophan, this likely results from a read error. This chain uses TRBV6-6 with TRBJ1-6, with no clear D. V lost 2 bases and J lost 10, with 15 bases in between. CDR1 is MNHNY, CDR2 SVGAGI, per germline (reference sequence). The CDR3 sequence is 15 residues long. CDR3 in amino acids: CASSYDARRDSPLHS. In DNA form, the CDR3 reads TGTGCCAGCAGTTACGACGCCCGCCGAGACTCACCCCTCCACTCT.

Concerning this clone itself: The same CDR3 is also encoded by other DNA sequences in this sample. The chain employs TRBV30 and TRBJ2-7; 10 bases are a match to TRBD1. Germline V gene lookup returns CDR1 GTSNPN and CDR2 SVGIG (reference sequence). The CDR3 sequence is 15 residues long. The junction had 6 bases not matched to a gene; V was cut back by 1 base and J by 3 bases. The CDR3 sequence: CAWSGPGQGIYEQYF. CDR3 in DNA: TGTGCCTGGAGTGGACCGGGACAGGGGATCTACGAGCAGTACTTC.

The V call is TRBV5-1, the J call TRBJ1-6, with D unresolved. CDR1 SGHRS and CDR2 YFSETQ come from the germline V gene. The CDR3 has 19 amino acids. Trimming took off 3 bases at V and 0 bases at J, with 19 bases between the two ends. The chain's CDR3 is CASSYTPRNSSSYNSPLHF. Written as DNA, the CDR3 is TGCGCCAGCAGCTACACGCCCAGAAACAGTAGCTCCTATAATTCACCCCTCCACTTT.

CDR3 bases: TGTGCCAGCAGTCGGGGATACTCTAACTATGGCTACACCTTC. As protein: CASSRGYSNYGYTF. This chain connects TRBV27 to TRBJ1-2, with unresolved D. The V and J ends lost 5 bases and 0 bases respectively, with 10 bases between them. The CDR3 extends over 14 amino acids. Germline V gene data show CDR1 as MNHEY and CDR2 as SMNVEV (reference sequence).

The chain joins TRBV5-4 to TRBJ1-4, with D perhaps TRBD1 (6 bases). Trimming removed 3 bases at V and 3 bases at J, with 12 bases between. CDR3 size: 15 residues. Germline V lookup: CDR1 SGHNT, CDR2 YYREEE (reference sequence). CDR3 sequence (DNA): TGTGCCAGCAGCTCCCAGGGGTCGGCTAATGAAAAACTGTTTTTT. This codes for CASSSQGSANEKLFF.

In this sample, this clone turned up a few times. The chain joins TRBV5-1 to TRBJ2-1, with 10 bases that match TRBD1. CDR3 length: 15 residues. Germline V gene lookup returns CDR1 SGHRS and CDR2 YFSETQ. Trimming at V came to 2 bases and at J to 10 bases, leaving 9 bases not matched to a gene. Written as DNA, the CDR3 is TGCGCCAGCAGCTTAGGTAGGGGACAGGGGAACGAGCAGTTCTTC. It yields the protein CASSLGRGQGNEQFF.

The chain uses TRBV6-5 and TRBJ2-3; maybe TRBD2 (5 bases). Germline V gene data show CDR1 as MNHEY and CDR2 as SVGAGI. V was cut by 2 bases and J by 0 bases, with 12 bases left in between. CDR3 length: 16 amino acids. CDR3: CASSYHSASSTDTQYF. CDR3 DNA: TGTGCCAGCAGTTACCATAGCGCTTCGAGCACAGATACGCAGTATTTT.

The chain combines TRBV7-9 with TRBJ2-3; 9 bases align to TRBD2. CDR1 and CDR2 from the germline V gene are SEHNR and FQNEAQ (reference sequence). The junction had 1 base not matched to a gene; V was cut back by 5 bases and J by 1 base. This CDR3 is built from 14 residues. CDR3 in amino acids: CASSTSGRTDTQYF. CDR3 bases: TGTGCCAGCAGCACTAGCGGGCGCACAGATACGCAGTATTTT.

The rearrangement links TRBV3-1 (or the pseudogene TRBV3-2) to TRBJ1-1; D may be TRBD1 (6 bases). V dropped 1 base and J dropped 1 base, with 10 bases sitting between them. The CDR3 is 15 amino acids. Germline-derived CDR1 and CDR2 are LGHDT and YNNKEL (reference sequence). CDR3 coding DNA: TGTGCCAGCAGCCAAGCCGGGACACAGAACACTGAAGCTTTCTTT. As protein: CASSQAGTQNTEAFF.

The chain recombines TRBV7-6 with TRBJ1-4; D remains unclear. Germline V gene sequence: CDR1 SGHVS, CDR2 FNYEAQ. The CDR3 length is 15 residues. Trimming took 6 bases from V and 7 from J, leaving 18 bases between them. The CDR3 sequence: CASRSSRAVGEKLFF. CDR3 DNA sequence: TGTGCCAGCAGAAGTTCGCGGGCGGTTGGTGAAAAACTGTTTTTT.

The V call is TRBV5-1, the J call TRBJ2-6; D unclear. Germline V lookup: CDR1 SGHRS, CDR2 YFSETQ. V dropped 3 bases and J dropped 0 bases, with 7 bases sitting between them. The CDR3 is 15 amino acids. This CDR3 reads CASSSDSSGANVLTF. CDR3 coding DNA: TGCGCCAGCAGCTCCGATAGCTCTGGGGCCAACGTCCTGACTTTC.

The chain carries TRBV6-5 and TRBJ1-1; 8 bases are a match to TRBD1. The CDR3 consists of 14 residues. With V trimmed by 2 bases and J by 7 bases, 6 bases remained unmatched. Germline CDR1 is MNHEY and CDR2 is SVGAGI. The DNA for the CDR3 is TGTGCCAGCAGTTACCGCAGGGGGCAGGGTGAAGCTTTCTTT. Translation: CASSYRRGQGEAFF.

This clone showed up just a few times. The chain is built from TRBV19 and TRBJ2-1, with 7 bases lining up with TRBD1. V was pared by 5 bases and J by 3 bases, with 16 bases of the junction left unmatched. From germline, CDR1 is LNHDA and CDR2 SQIVND (reference sequence). The CDR3 has 18 amino acids. CDR3 sequence: CASSSRINRGGLYNEQFF. Written as DNA, the CDR3 is TGTGCCAGTAGTTCCAGAATTAACAGGGGTGGACTCTACAATGAGCAGTTCTTC.